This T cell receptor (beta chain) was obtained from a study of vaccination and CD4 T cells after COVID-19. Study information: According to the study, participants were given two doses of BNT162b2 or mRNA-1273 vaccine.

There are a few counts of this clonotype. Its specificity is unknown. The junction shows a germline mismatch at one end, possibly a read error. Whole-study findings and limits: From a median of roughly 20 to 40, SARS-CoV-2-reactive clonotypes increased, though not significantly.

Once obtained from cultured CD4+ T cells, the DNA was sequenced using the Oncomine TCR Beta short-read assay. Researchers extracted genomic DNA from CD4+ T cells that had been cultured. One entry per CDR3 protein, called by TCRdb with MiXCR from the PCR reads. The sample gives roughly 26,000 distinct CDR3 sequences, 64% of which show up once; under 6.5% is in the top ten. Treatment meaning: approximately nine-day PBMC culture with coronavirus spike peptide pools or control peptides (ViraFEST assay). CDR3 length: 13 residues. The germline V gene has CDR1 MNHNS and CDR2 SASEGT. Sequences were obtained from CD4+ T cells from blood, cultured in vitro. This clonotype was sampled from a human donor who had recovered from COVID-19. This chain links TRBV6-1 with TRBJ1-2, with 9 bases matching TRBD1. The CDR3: CASSPPTDRGFVF. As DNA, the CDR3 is TGTGCCAGCAGCCCCCCCACGGACAGGGGATTTGTCTTC.